This T cell receptor beta chain was captured in a study of T cells of healthy individuals. TCRdb recomputed calls from the 5' RACE reads with MiXCR, one row per CDR3 protein. The sample lists around 79,000 distinct CDR3 sequences, roughly 5% occurring once. This clonotype showed up just a few times. Trimming shortened V by 11 bases and J by 3 bases, and 17 bases separated the two germline ends. This CDR3 is 14 amino acids long. Germline values: CDR1 MNHNS, CDR2 SASEGT. The clonotype was recovered from a female donor in good health. The V call is TRBV6-1, the J call TRBJ1-5; D perhaps matches TRBD1 (6 bases). This CDR3 is CASESAGDNQPQHF. DNA of the CDR3: TGTGCCTCTGAGTCGGCAGGGGACAATCAGCCCCAGCATTTT.